This entry lists 9 T cell receptor beta chains sequenced from one sample in a study of shared clonotypes between healthy human individuals. Measured with immunoSEQ multiplex PCR; TCRdb has only the in-frame clones, and not every one. The top ten hold around 0.13% of the sample, which has a few million clones, approximately 96% seen once. Sequencing was done on a sample of naive CD4+ T cells sorted from blood. Subset described: CD45RA+ positively selected. The origin of the receptors is a man between 18 and 35 years old in good health.

The chain recombines TRBV5-6 with TRBJ1-6, with 7 bases matching TRBD1. The germline CDR1 and CDR2 sequences are SGHDT and YYEEEE. V was clipped by 3 bases and J by 7 bases; unmatched bases: 10. The CDR3 length is 16 residues. The CDR3 protein is CASSWTGDLLNSPLHF. CDR3 nucleotides: TGTGCCAGCAGCTGGACAGGTGACTTATTAAATTCACCCCTCCACTTT. The full variable domain, rest sourced from reference TRBV5-6 and TRBJ1-6, is DAGVTQSPTHLIKTRGQQVTLRCSPKSGHDTVSWYQQALGQGPQFIFQYYEEEERQRGNFPDRFSGHQFPNYSSELNVNALLLGDSALYLCASSWTGDLLNSPLHFGNGTRLTVT.

The chain couples TRBV29-1 to TRBJ1-2; D uncertain. V was shortened by 2 bases and J by 5 bases, with 6 bases between the two germline ends. In germline, CDR1 is SQVTM, CDR2 ANQGSEA. The CDR3 runs 11 residues. The CDR3 spells CSVEWGYGYTF. The CDR3 DNA reads as TGCAGCGTTGAATGGGGATATGGCTACACCTTC.

The chain recombines TRBV25-1 with TRBJ2-3; 9 bases are shared with TRBD2. V was pared by 3 bases and J by 6 bases, with 7 bases of the junction left unmatched. Germline V lookup: CDR1 MGHDK, CDR2 SYGVNS. The CDR3 has 15 residues. CDR3 residues: CASSDPSGGSDTQYF. The CDR3 region has the DNA TGTGCCAGCAGTGATCCCAGCGGGGGGTCGGATACGCAGTATTTT.

The table lists this clone with a count of one. V gene TRBV18 combines with J gene TRBJ1-5, with D possibly matching TRBD1 (5 bases). V was clipped by 5 bases and J by 3 bases, with 20 bases between them. This CDR3 region has 17 residues. The germline V gene encodes CDR1 KGHSH and CDR2 LQKENI. The CDR3 protein is CASSTVMGQGYNQPQHF. CDR3 nucleotide sequence: TGTGCCAGCTCAACCGTTATGGGTCAGGGCTACAATCAGCCCCAGCATTTT.

The CDR3 region is CASSSPVGTDTQYF. The CDR3 DNA reads as TGTGCCAGCAGTTCTCCCGTAGGCACAGATACGCAGTATTTT. The V and J genes are TRBV6-5 and TRBJ2-3; unclear D gene. The CDR3 is 14 amino acids. The germline V and J ends were trimmed by 4 bases and 1 base, with 9 bases remaining between them. Per germline, CDR1 MNHEY and CDR2 SVGAGI.

The chain uses TRBV7-3 and TRBJ1-6; no firm D call. Germline CDR1 is SGHTA and CDR2 is FQGTGA. Between the trimmed V and J ends, which lost 1 base and 11 bases, there was a span of 12 bases. This CDR3 is 14 amino acids long. The CDR3 DNA reads as TGTGCCAGCAGCTTAAATACCGCCGGGGCACCCCTCCACTTT. Translation gives CASSLNTAGAPLHF.

The rearrangement joins TRBV10-3 to TRBJ1-2; 10 positions match TRBD1. Germline loops: CDR1 ENHRY, CDR2 SYGVKD. The J segment lost 4 bases and the V segment lost 8 bases, leaving 7 bases of the junction unmatched. The CDR3 loop spans 14 amino acids. CDR3 residues: CAIAGGQGLYGYTF. For the CDR3, the DNA is TGTGCCATCGCAGGGGGACAGGGGCTCTATGGCTACACCTTC.

The CDR3 reads CASSPRVGKFNSPLHF. The CDR3 region has the DNA TGTGCCAGCAGTCCGAGAGTGGGGAAGTTTAATTCACCCCTCCACTTT. The V and J genes are TRBV28 and TRBJ1-6; no clear D. Germline V gives CDR1 MDHEN, CDR2 SYDVKM. V was pared by 5 bases and J by 6 bases, with 17 bases between. The CDR3 runs 16 residues.

The chain combines TRBV11-2 with TRBJ1-4; D not resolved. The V and J ends lost 5 bases and 7 bases respectively, with 14 bases between them. Germline CDR1 SGHAT, CDR2 FQNNGV. This CDR3 is 14 amino acids long. The CDR3 nucleotides read TGTGCCAGCAGCGCTGGACGGCAGGCTGAAAAACTGTTTTTT. Encoded protein: CASSAGRQAEKLFF.